The rows below give T cell receptor beta chains drawn from one sample of a study of T-cell memory formation after mild COVID-19. TCRdb fed the 5' RACE reads into MiXCR, producing one record per CDR3 protein. The sample shows 300,000 to 350,000 distinct CDR3 sequences, 19% of them seen only once. The sequenced sample consisted of PBMCs or a T cell subset sorted from them (not recorded which). All receptors come from a man aged 18 to 30 who had mild COVID-19 (a few samples of this study predate the infection). Cell type and time point are not known. Both conserved end residues are part of each CDR3. A D gene is named only where the DNA matches it firmly. Size is omitted from some rows. Given values are once, few, many or a class for expanded clones.

J: TRBJ1-1
D: TRBD1
V: TRBV2
size: NA
CDR3: CASSGQGDTEAFF
DNA: TGTGCCAGCAGTGGACAGGGGGACACTGAAGCTTTCTTT

J: TRBJ1-1
D: NA
V: TRBV27
size: NA
CDR3: CASSSSGTGEAFF
DNA: TGTGCCAGCAGTTCTTCCGGGACGGGAGAAGCTTTCTTT

J: TRBJ2-2
D: TRBD1
V: TRBV10-3
size: NA
CDR3: CAITPGTGKNTGELFF
DNA: TGTGCCATCACACCCGGGACAGGGAAAAACACCGGGGAGCTGTTTTTT

J: TRBJ2-2
D: NA
V: TRBV5-1
size: many
CDR3: CASSLQGNTGELFF
DNA: TGTGCCAGCAGCTTACAGGGAAACACCGGGGAGCTGTTTTTT

J: TRBJ1-6
D: NA
V: TRBV5-1
size: few
CDR3: CASSFGPEIYSPLHF
DNA: TGCGCCAGCAGCTTCGGGCCTGAGATTTATTCACCCCTCCACTTT

J: TRBJ2-2
D: TRBD1
V: TRBV18
size: NA
CDR3: CASSEYRGPDTGELFF
DNA: TGTGCCAGCTCAGAGTACAGGGGGCCAGACACCGGGGAGCTGTTTTTT

J: TRBJ2-7
D: TRBD1
V: TRBV20-1
size: few
CDR3: CSASPAGGTAYEQYF
DNA: TGCAGTGCTAGCCCGGCAGGGGGCACTGCCTACGAGCAGTACTTC

J: TRBJ1-5
D: NA
V: TRBV5-6
size: many
CDR3: CASSHRDRDYSNQPQHF
DNA: TGTGCCAGCAGCCACCGGGACCGAGACTATAGCAATCAGCCCCAGCATTTT

J: TRBJ1-1
D: NA
V: TRBV10-1
size: NA
CDR3: CASSENTGSTEAFF
DNA: TGCGCCAGCAGTGAAAATACAGGGAGTACTGAAGCTTTCTTT

J: TRBJ1-5
D: TRBD1
V: TRBV2
size: few
CDR3: CASSTDRDRGQPQHF
DNA: TGTGCCAGCAGTACGGACCGGGACAGGGGTCAGCCCCAGCATTTT

J: TRBJ1-2
D: NA
V: TRBV7-9
size: few
CDR3: CASSPVGGDWEGYTF
DNA: TGTGCCAGCAGCCCAGTCGGGGGTGATTGGGAAGGCTACACCTTC

J: TRBJ2-1
D: NA
V: TRBV3-1
size: few
CDR3: CASSQEQGLRNEQFF
DNA: TGTGCCAGCAGCCAAGAACAGGGCCTGAGAAATGAGCAGTTCTTC

J: TRBJ2-7
D: TRBD2
V: TRBV5-1
size: many
CDR3: CASMSRGDDEQYF
DNA: TGCGCCAGCATGAGCCGGGGGGACGACGAGCAGTACTTC